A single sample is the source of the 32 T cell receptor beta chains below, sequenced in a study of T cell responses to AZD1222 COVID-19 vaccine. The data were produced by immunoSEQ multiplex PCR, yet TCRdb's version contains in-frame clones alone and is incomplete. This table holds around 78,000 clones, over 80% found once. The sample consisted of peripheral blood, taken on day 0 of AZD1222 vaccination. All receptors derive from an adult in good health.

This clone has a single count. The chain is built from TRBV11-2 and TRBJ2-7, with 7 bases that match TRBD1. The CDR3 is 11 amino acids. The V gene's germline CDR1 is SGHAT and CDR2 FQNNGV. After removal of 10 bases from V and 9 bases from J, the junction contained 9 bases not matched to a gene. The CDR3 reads CATAEGARQYF. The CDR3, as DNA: TGTGCCACCGCCGAGGGGGCGCGGCAGTACTTC.

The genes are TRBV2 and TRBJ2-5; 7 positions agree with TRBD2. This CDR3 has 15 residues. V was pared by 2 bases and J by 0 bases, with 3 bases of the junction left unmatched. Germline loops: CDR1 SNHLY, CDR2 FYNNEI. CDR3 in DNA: TGTGCCAGCAGTGAAAGGCTAGCGGACCAAGAGACCCAGTACTTC. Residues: CASSERLADQETQYF.

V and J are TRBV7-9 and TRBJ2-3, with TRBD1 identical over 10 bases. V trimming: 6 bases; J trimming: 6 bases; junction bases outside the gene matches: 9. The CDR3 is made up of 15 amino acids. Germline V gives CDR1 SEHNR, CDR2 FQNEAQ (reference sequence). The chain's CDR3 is CASSLERTGGDTQYF. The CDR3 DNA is TGTGCCAGCAGTCTAGAGCGGACAGGGGGGGATACGCAGTATTTT.

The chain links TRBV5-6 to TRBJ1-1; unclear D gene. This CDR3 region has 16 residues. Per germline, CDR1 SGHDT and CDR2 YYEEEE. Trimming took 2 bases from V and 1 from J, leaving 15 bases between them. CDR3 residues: CASSLMAGSKNTEAFF. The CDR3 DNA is TGTGCCAGCAGCTTAATGGCAGGATCAAAGAACACTGAAGCTTTCTTT.

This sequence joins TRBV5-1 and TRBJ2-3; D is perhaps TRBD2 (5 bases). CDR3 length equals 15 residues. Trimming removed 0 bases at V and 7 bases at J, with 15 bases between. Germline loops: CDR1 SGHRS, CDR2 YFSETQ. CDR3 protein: CASSLEAAGPYTQYF. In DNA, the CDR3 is TGCGCCAGCAGCTTGGAAGCGGCCGGGCCATATACGCAGTATTTT.

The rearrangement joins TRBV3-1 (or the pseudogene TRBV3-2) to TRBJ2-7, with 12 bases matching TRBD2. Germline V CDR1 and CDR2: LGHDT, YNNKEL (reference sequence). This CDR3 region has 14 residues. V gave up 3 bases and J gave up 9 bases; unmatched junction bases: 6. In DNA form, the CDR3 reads TGTGCCAGCAGCCAGGGCGGACTAGCGGGGAGGCAGTACTTC. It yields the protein CASSQGGLAGRQYF.

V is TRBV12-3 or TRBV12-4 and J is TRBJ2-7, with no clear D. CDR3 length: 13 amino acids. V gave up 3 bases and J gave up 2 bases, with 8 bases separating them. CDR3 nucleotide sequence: TGTGCCAGCAGTTTGGGGATCCCCTACGAGCAGTACTTC. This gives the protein CASSLGIPYEQYF.

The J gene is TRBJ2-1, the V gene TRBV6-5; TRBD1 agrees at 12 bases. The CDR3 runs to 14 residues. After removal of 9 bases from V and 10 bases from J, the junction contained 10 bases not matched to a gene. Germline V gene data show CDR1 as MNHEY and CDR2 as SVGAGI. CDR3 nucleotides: TGTGCCAGTCGTGGGACAGGGGGCAAAAAGGAGCAGTTCTTC. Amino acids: CASRGTGGKKEQFF.

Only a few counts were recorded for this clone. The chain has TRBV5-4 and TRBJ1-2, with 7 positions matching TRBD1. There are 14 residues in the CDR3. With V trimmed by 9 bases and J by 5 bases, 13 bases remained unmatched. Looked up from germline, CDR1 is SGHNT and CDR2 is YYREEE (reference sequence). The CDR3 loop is CATSPTGAGYGYTF. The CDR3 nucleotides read TGTGCCACCTCTCCCACAGGGGCTGGGTATGGCTACACCTTC. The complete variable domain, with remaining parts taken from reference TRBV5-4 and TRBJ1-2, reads ETGVTQSPTHLIKTRGQQVTLRCSSQSGHNTVSWYQQALGQGPQFIFQYYREEENGRGNFPPRFSGLQFPNYSSELNVNALELDDSALYLCATSPTGAGYGYTFGSGTRLTVV.

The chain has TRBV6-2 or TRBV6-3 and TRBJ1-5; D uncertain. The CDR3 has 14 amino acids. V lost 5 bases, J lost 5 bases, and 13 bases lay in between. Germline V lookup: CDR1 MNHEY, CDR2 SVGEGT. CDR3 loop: CASSGEAIHQPQHF. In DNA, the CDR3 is TGTGCCAGCAGTGGGGAGGCAATTCATCAGCCCCAGCATTTT.

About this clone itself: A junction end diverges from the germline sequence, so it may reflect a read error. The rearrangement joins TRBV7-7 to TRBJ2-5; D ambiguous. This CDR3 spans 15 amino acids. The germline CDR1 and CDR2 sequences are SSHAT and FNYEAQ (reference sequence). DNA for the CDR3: TGTGCTAGCAGCTTCTCGACTCACGCGGAAGAGACCCAGTACTTC. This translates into CASSFSTHAEETQYF.

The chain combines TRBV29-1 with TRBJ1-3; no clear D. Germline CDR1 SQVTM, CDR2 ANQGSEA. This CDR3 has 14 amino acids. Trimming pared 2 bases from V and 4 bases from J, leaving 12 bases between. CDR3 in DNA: TGCAGCGTTGAACTGGGATCCCCGGGAAACACCATATATTTT. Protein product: CSVELGSPGNTIYF.

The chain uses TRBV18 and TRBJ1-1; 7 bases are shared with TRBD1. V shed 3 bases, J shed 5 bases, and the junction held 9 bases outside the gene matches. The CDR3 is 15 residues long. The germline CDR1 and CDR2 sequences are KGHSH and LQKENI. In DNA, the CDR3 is TGTGCCAGCTCACCCCCGACAGGGCCGGGAACTGAAGCTTTCTTT. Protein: CASSPPTGPGTEAFF.

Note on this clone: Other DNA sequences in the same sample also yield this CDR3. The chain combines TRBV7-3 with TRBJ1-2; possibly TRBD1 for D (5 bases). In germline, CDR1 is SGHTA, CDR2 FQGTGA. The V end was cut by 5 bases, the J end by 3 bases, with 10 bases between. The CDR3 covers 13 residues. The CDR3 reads CASSLGRDYGYTF. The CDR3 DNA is TGTGCCAGCAGCCTGGGGCGGGACTATGGCTACACCTTC.

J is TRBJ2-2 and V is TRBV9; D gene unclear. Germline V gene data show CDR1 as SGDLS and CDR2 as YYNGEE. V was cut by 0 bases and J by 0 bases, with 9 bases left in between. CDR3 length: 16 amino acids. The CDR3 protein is CASSVASRANTGELFF. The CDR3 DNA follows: TGTGCCAGCAGCGTAGCAAGTAGGGCGAACACCGGGGAGCTGTTTTTT.

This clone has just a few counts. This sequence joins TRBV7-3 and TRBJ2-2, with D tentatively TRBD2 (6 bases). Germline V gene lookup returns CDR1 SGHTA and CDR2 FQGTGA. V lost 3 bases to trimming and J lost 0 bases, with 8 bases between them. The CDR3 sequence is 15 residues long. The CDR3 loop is CASSFGTPNTGELFF. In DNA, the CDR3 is TGTGCCAGCAGCTTCGGGACTCCGAACACCGGGGAGCTGTTTTTT.

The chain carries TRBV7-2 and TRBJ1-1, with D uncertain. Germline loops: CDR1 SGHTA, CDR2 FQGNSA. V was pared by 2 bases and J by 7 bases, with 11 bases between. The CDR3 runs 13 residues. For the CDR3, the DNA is TGTGCCAGCAGCTTAACGGTGTGGAGTGAAGCTTTCTTT. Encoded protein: CASSLTVWSEAFF.

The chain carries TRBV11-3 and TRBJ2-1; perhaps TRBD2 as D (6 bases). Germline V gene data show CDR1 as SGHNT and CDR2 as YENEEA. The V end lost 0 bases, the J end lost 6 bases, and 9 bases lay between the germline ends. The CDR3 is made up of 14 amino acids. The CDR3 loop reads CASSLEGDFNEQFF. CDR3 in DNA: TGTGCCAGCAGCTTAGAGGGGGACTTCAATGAGCAGTTCTTC.

CDR3 residues: CASSPTSGTYEQYF. The CDR3 bases are TGTGCCAGCTCACCAACTAGCGGAACCTACGAGCAGTACTTC. This chain uses TRBV18 with TRBJ2-7, with 8 positions matching TRBD2. Germline V gives CDR1 KGHSH, CDR2 LQKENI. J was trimmed by 2 bases and V by 2 bases; bases with no gene match: 2. The CDR3 is 14 residues long.

In DNA form, the CDR3 reads TGTGCCAGCAGTGAACTAGCGGGAAGTAAGAATGAGCAGTTCTTC. Its translation: CASSELAGSKNEQFF. The chain joins TRBV6-4 to TRBJ2-1; 10 bases are a match to TRBD2. Losses at the gene ends were 3 bases for V and 7 bases for J; bases not matched to a gene: 6. This CDR3 comprises 15 residues. Germline values: CDR1 MRHNA, CDR2 SNTAGT.

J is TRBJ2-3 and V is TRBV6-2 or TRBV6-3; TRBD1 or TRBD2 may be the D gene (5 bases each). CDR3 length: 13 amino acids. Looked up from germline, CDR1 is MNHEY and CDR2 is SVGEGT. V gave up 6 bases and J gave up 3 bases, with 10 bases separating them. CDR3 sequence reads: CASSGAGTDTQYF. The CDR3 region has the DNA TGTGCCAGCAGCGGGGCCGGAACAGATACGCAGTATTTT.

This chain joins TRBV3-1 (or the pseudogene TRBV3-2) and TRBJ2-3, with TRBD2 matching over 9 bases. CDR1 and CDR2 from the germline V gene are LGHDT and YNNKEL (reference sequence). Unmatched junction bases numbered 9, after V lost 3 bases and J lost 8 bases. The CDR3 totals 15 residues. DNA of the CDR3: TGTGCCAGCAGCCAGCGGGAGGGCCAATTAGGTACGCAGTATTTT. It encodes CASSQREGQLGTQYF.

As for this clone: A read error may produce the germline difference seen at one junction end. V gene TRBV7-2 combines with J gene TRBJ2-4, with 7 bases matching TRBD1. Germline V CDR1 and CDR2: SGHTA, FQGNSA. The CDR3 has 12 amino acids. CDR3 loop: CASSSRQTGMDF. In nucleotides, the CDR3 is TGTGCCAGCAGCTCCAGACAGACAGGGATGGACTTC.

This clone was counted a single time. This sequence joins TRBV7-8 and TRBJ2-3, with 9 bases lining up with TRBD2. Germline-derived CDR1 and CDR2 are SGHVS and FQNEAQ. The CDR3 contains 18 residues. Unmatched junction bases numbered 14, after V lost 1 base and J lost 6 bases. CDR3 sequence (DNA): TGTGCCAGCAGCTTAGTTAGCTCTCTGGCGGGAGGGCCGGATACGCAGTATTTT. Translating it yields CASSLVSSLAGGPDTQYF.

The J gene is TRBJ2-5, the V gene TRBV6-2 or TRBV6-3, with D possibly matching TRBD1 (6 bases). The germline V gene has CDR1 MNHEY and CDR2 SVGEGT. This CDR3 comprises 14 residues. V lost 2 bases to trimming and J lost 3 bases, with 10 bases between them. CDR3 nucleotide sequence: TGTGCCAGCAGTTACCCGCGACAGGAAGAGACCCAGTACTTC. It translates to CASSYPRQEETQYF.

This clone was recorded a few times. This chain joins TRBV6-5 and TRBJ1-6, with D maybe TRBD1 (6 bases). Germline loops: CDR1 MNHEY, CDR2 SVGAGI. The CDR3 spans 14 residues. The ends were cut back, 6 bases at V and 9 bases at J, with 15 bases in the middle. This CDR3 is CASSSLRDTSPLHF. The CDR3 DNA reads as TGTGCCAGCAGCTCCCTGCGGGACACTTCACCCCTCCACTTT.

The CDR3 region is CASSLYGTDEFF. The CDR3 DNA reads TGCGCCAGCAGCTTGTATGGGACGGACGAGTTCTTC. The chain carries TRBV5-1 and TRBJ2-1; D possibly uses TRBD1 or TRBD2 (5 bases each). The CDR3 covers 12 residues. Germline lookup yields CDR1 SGHRS and CDR2 YFSETQ. V dropped 1 base and J dropped 14 bases, with 13 bases sitting between them.

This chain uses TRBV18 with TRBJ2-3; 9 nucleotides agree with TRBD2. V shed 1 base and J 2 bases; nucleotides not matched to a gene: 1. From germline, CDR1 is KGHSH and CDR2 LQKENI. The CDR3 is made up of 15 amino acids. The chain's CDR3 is CASSPLAGDTDTQYF. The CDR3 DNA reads TGTGCCAGCTCACCACTAGCGGGAGACACAGATACGCAGTATTTT.

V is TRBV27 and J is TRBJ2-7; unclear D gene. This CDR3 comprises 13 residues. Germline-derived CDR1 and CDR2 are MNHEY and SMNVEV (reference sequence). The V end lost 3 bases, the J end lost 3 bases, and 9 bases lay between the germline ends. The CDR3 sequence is CASSFQEDYEQYF. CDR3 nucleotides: TGTGCCAGCAGTTTCCAGGAAGACTACGAGCAGTACTTC.

The CDR3 DNA follows: TGCGCCAGCAGCTTGTTAATGGAGCAGTTCTTC. This sequence encodes CASSLLMEQFF. J is TRBJ2-1 and V is TRBV5-1; D gene ambiguous. This CDR3 comprises 11 residues. CDR1 SGHRS and CDR2 YFSETQ come from the germline V gene. The ends were cut back, 1 base at V and 10 bases at J, with 6 bases in the middle.

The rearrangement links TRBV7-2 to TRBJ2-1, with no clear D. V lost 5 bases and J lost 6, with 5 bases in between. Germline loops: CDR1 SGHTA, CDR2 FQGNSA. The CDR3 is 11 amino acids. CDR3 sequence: CASSAANEQFF. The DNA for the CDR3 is TGTGCCAGCAGCGCGGCCAATGAGCAGTTCTTC.

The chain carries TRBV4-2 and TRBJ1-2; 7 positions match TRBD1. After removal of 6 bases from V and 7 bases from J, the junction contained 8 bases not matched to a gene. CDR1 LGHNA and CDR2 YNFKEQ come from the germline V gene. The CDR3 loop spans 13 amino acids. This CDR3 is CASSTRGLAGYTF. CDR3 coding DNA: TGTGCCAGCAGTACCAGGGGGTTAGCTGGCTACACCTTC.